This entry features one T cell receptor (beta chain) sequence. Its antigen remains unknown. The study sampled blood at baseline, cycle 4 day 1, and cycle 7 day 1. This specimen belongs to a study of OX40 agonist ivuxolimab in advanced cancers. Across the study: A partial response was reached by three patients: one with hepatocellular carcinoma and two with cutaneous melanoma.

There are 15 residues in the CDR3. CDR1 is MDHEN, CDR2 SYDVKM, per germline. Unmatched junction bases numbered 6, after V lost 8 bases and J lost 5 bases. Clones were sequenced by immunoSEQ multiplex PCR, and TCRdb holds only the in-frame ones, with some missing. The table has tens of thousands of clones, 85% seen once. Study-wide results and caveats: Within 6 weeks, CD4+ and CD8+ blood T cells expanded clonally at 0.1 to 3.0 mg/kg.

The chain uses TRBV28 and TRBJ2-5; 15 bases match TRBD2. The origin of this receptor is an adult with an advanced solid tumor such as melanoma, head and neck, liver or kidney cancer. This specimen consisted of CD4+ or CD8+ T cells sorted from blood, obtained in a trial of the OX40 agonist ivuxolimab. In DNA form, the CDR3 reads TGTGCCAGCGCCCGGACTAGCGGGGGGGTGGAGACCCAGTACTTC. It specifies CASARTSGGVETQYF.